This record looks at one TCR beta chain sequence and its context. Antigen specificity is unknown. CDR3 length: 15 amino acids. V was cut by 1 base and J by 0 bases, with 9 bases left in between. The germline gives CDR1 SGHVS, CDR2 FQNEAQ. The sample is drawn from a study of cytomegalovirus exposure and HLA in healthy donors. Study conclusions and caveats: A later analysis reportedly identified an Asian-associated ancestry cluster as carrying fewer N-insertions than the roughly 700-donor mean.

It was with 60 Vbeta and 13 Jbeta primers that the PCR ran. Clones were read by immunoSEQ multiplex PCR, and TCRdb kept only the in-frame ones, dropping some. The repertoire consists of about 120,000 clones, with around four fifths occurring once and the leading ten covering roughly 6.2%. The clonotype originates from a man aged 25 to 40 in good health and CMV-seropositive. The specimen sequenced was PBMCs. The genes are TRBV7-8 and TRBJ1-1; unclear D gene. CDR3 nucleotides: TGTGCCAGCAGCTTAGTCGAATACATGAACACTGAAGCTTTCTTT. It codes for CASSLVEYMNTEAFF.